The sequence of this T cell receptor beta chain was determined in a study of regulatory T cells in long-lasting Graves disease. General study results and limits: Newly diagnosed disease favored TRBV20-1 and TRBJ2-1 over persistent disease. Persistent patients shared more public clonotypes (under 3,000) than newly diagnosed patients (about 970).

This clonotype was observed a few times. Its cognate antigen is unknown. Researchers made TCR beta libraries by using iRepertoire HTBI primers and running Arm-PCR on CDR3 regions. TCRdb fed the multiplex PCR reads into MiXCR, producing one record per CDR3 protein. The repertoire holds hundreds of thousands of distinct CDR3 sequences, with roughly 15% as singletons. The length of the CDR3 is 17 residues. CDR1 SGHAT and CDR2 FQNNGV come from the germline V gene. V was shortened by 5 bases and J by 2 bases, with 20 bases between the two germline ends. Time point noted: newly diagnosed GD, antithyroid drugs for less than 3 months. Scientists built the TCR library using RNA that was extracted from PBMCs. From each patient, roughly 9 milliliters of peripheral blood was drawn and collected into an EDTA anticoagulant tube. These same data were also listed under a study on T cells in Graves' hyperthyroidism and ophthalmopathy. This second report adds: Blood also contained most expanded thyroid clonotypes above 0.001.

This sequence was found in a woman aged 35-65 years with Graves disease. The chain carries TRBV11-2 and TRBJ2-3, with D tentatively TRBD2 (5 bases). The source material was peripheral blood mononuclear cells (PBMCs), sampled at new diagnosis, from a patient treated with antithyroid drugs. The CDR3 DNA sequence: TGTGCCAGCAGCCAAAACCACTTACGGGGAGACACAGATACGCAGTATTTT. Protein: CASSQNHLRGDTDTQYF.